This T cell receptor beta chain is from a study of T-cell memory formation after mild COVID-19. The CDR3 spans 13 residues. Trimming stripped 3 bases from V and 7 bases from J, with 13 bases between. The germline V gene has CDR1 SQVTM and CDR2 ANQGSEA. This clonotype was seen a handful of times. TCRdb re-called the 5' RACE reads with MiXCR, one entry per CDR3 protein. The data show over 120,000 distinct CDR3 sequences, with 15% to 20% seen just once and over 2% held by the top ten. The V call is TRBV29-1, the J call TRBJ2-1, with D possibly matching TRBD1 (6 bases). The specimen sequenced was PBMCs or a T cell subset sorted from them (not recorded which). This TCR derives from an adult woman who had mild COVID-19 (a few samples of this study predate the infection). Cell type and time point are not known. The CDR3 loop is CSVEGAGLNEQFF. The CDR3 DNA reads as TGCAGCGTTGAGGGGGCCGGTTTAAATGAGCAGTTCTTC.